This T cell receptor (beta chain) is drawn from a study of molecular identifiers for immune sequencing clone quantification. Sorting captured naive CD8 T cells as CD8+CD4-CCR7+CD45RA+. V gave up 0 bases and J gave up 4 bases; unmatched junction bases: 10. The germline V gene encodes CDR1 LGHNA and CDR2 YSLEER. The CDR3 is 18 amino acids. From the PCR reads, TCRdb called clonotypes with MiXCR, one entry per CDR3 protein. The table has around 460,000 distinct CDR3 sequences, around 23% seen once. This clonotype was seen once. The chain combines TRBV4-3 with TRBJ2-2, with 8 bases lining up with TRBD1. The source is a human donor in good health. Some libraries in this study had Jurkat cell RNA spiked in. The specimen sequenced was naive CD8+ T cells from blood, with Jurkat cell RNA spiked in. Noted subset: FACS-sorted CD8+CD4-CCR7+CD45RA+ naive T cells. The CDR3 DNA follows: TGCGCCAGCAGCCAAGATTTGGGGGTGGGACAGGCCACCGGGGAGCTGTTTTTT. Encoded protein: CASSQDLGVGQATGELFF.